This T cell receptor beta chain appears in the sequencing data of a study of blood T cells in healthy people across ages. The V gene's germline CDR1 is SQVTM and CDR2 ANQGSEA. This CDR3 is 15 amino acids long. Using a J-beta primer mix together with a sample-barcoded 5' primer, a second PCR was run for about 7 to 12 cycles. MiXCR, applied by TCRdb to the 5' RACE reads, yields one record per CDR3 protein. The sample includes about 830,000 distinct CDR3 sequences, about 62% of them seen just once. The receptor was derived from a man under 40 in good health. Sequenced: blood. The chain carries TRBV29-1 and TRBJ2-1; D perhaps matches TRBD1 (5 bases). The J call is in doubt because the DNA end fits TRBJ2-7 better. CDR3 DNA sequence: TGCAGCGTTGAACTTCCCCAGGGCGTTTACAATGAGCAGTACTTC. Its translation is CSVELPQGVYNEQYF.